This TCR beta chain was obtained from a study of T cell responses to AZD1222 COVID-19 vaccine. Notes on the study in general: Spike-specific TCR breadth and depth grew following two AZD1222 doses. It should be noted that donors were predominantly white British and more often female, and clonal diversity was possibly underestimated. Across the whole spike, CD4 TCRs peaked at regions 160-218 and 743-854.

Assay used: immunoSEQ multiplex PCR; TCRdb lists only in-frame clones, some missing. Found here are around 150,000 clones, more than 85% of them singletons; the top ten hold approximately 3.3%. The V and J ends lost 4 bases and 0 bases, in that order; junction bases with no gene match: 8. Germline V gene data show CDR1 as MGHRA and CDR2 as YSYEKL. The CDR3 runs to 17 residues. With regard to this clone: The antigen is not known.

Pooled in the analysis were second doses at about 4 or about 12 weeks. The genes are TRBV4-1 and TRBJ1-5; the match to TRBD1 covers 8 bases. The specimen was peripheral blood, collected 28 days after the second AZD1222 dose. The sequence was collected from an adult who received the AZD1222 COVID-19 vaccine. The CDR3 reads CASSPGQGPISNQPQHF. CDR3 nucleotides: TGCGCCAGCAGCCCCGGACAGGGTCCGATTAGCAATCAGCCCCAGCATTTT.